Following are 2 T cell receptor beta chains from one sample sequenced in a study of blood T cell repertoires in COVID-19. Some clones are missing from TCRdb's copy, which holds only in-frame ones; the method was immunoSEQ multiplex PCR. The data show 55,000 to 70,000 clones, 70% to 80% seen once. The sample was peripheral blood. These receptors came from a human donor in a cohort sampled during active COVID-19.

The V and J genes are TRBV28 and TRBJ2-5, with TRBD1 matching over 7 bases. The CDR3 totals 14 residues. V was pared by 5 bases and J by 2 bases, with 5 bases of the junction left unmatched. CDR1 is MDHEN, CDR2 SYDVKM, per germline. The CDR3 nucleotides read TGTGCCAGCAGTCCCGGGACAGTACAAGAGACCCAGTACTTC. Translation gives CASSPGTVQETQYF.

V is TRBV5-1 and J is TRBJ2-1; TRBD2 aligns across 10 bases. CDR1 SGHRS and CDR2 YFSETQ come from the germline V gene. V shed 1 base, J shed 9 bases, and the junction held 7 bases outside the gene matches. This CDR3 region has 15 residues. The CDR3 sequence is CASSLLSGGAREQFF. DNA of the CDR3: TGCGCCAGCAGCTTGCTCAGCGGGGGGGCTCGTGAGCAGTTCTTC.